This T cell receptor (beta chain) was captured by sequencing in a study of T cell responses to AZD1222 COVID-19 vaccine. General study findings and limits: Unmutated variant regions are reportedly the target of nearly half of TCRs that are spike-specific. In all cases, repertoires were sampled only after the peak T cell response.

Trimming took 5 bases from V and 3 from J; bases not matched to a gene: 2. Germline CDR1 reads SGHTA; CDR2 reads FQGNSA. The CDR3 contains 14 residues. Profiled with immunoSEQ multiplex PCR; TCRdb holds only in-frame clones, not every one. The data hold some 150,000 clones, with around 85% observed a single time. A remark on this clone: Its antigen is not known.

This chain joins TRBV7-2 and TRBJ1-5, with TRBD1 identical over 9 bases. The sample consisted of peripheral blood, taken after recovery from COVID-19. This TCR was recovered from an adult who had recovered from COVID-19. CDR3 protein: CASSTGGYNQPQHF. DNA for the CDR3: TGTGCCAGCAGCACAGGGGGCTACAATCAGCCCCAGCATTTT. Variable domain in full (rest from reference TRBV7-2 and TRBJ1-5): GAGVSQSPSNKVTEKGKDVELRCDPISGHTALYWYRQSLGQGLEFLIYFQGNSAPDKSGLPSDRFSAERTGGSVSTLTIQRTQQEDSAVYLCASSTGGYNQPQHFGDGTRLSIL.